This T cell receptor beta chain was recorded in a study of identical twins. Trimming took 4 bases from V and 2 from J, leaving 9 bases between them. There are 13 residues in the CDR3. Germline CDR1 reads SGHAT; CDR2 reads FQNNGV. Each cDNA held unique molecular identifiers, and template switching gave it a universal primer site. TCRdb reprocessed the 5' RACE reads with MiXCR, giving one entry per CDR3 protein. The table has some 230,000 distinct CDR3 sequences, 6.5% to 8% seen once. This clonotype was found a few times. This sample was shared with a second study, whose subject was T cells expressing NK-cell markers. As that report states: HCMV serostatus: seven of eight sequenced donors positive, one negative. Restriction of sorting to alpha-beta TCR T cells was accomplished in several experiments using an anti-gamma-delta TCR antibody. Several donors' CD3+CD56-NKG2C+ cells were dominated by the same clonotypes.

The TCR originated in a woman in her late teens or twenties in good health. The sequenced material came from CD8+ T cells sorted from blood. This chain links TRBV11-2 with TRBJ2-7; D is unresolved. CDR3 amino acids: CASSSASAYEQYF. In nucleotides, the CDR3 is TGTGCCAGCAGCTCCGCATCAGCCTACGAGCAGTACTTC.